The rows below give T cell receptor beta chains drawn from one sample of a study of T cell repertoires in cytomegalovirus infection. MiXCR, run by TCRdb on the reads, gives a single entry per CDR3 protein. Of about 900,000 distinct CDR3 sequences listed, more than 25% are singletons. Their recognized antigens are unknown. Material: cultured CD8+ T cells from PBMCs, obtained from culture after CMV antigen stimulation. These receptors were obtained from a human donor in good health (CMV status not recorded). Some clones in this sample may be carry-over from other donors' samples. Each CDR3 is given with its conserved first and last residue. D genes are given only for firm matches. Clone sizes are given selectively: once, few, many, or a class where the clone is expanded.

v_call	j_call	d_call	clone_size	cdr3_aa	cdr3_nt
TRBV9	TRBJ1-4	TRBD1	few	CASSVDGRGQGKLFF	TGTGCCAGCAGCGTTGACGGCAGGGGGCAGGGAAAACTGTTTTTT
TRBV25-1	TRBJ2-1	TRBD2	many	CASSERGAWNEQFF	TGTGCCAGCAGTGAGCGGGGGGCCTGGAATGAGCAGTTCTTC
TRBV7-9	TRBJ2-3	TRBD2	.	CASSPRRTSGEADTQYF	TGTGCCAGCAGCCCACGCAGGACTAGCGGGGAAGCAGATACGCAGTATTTT
TRBV29-1	TRBJ2-3	TRBD1	.	CSVGIIQGATTDTQYF	TGCAGCGTTGGAATAATACAGGGGGCAACCACAGATACGCAGTATTTT
TRBV7-9	TRBJ1-6	TRBD1	few	CASSPLRDSYNSPLHF	TGTGCCAGCAGCCCCCTTCGGGACAGTTATAATTCACCCCTCCACTTT
TRBV7-6	TRBJ2-7	TRBD1	.	CASSSSGTVLYEQYF	TGTGCCAGCAGCTCCTCCGGGACAGTTCTCTACGAGCAGTACTTC
TRBV15	TRBJ2-5	TRBD2	.	CATSSGVAGTIQETQYF	TGTGCCACCAGCAGCGGCGTAGCAGGGACTATCCAAGAGACCCAGTACTTC
TRBV27	TRBJ1-2	.	.	CASSLSSSGNYDYTF	TGTGCCAGCAGTTTATCATCGTCCGGGAACTATGACTACACCTTC
TRBV27	TRBJ1-5	.	.	CASKLGNQPQHF	TGTGCCAGCAAGTTAGGCAATCAGCCCCAGCATTTT
TRBV4-2	TRBJ2-3	TRBD2	many	CASSQRGSTDTQYF	TGTGCCAGCAGCCAGCGGGGGAGCACAGATACGCAGTATTTT
TRBV7-2	TRBJ2-3	.	many	CASSPPATDTQYF	TGTGCCAGCAGCCCTCCCGCAACAGATACGCAGTATTTT
TRBV7-6	TRBJ2-7	.	few	CASSLLENEQYF	TGTGCCAGCAGCTTACTCGAGAACGAGCAGTACTTC
TRBV19	TRBJ2-1	.	few	CASSIDPIESSYNEQFF	TGTGCCAGTAGTATAGACCCTATTGAGAGCTCCTACAATGAGCAGTTCTTC
TRBV12-3/TRBV12-4	TRBJ2-1	.	.	CASSFHYRGNEQFF	TGTGCCAGCAGTTTTCATTATAGGGGGAATGAGCAGTTCTTC
TRBV7-6	TRBJ1-1	.	.	CASSLDTYEAFF	TGTGCCAGCAGCTTAGACACCTATGAAGCTTTCTTT
TRBV10-3	TRBJ2-2	.	.	CAISESGQRNTGELFF	TGTGCCATCAGTGAGTCGGGACAACGGAACACCGGGGAGCTGTTTTTT
TRBV19	TRBJ1-5	.	.	CASSYRELNQSQHF	TGTGCCAGTAGTTACAGAGAACTCAATCAGTCCCAGCATTTT
TRBV24-1	TRBJ1-5	.	.	CATSETEVPQHF	TGTGCCACCAGTGAGACCGAGGTGCCCCAGCATTTT
TRBV12-3/TRBV12-4	TRBJ1-1	.	many	CASNSNTEAFF	TGTGCCAGCAATTCGAACACTGAAGCTTTCTTT
TRBV6-6	TRBJ1-1	.	few	CASSYSAFLNTEAFF	TGTGCCAGCAGTTACTCAGCGTTTTTGAACACTGAAGCTTTCTTT
TRBV12-3/TRBV12-4	TRBJ1-2	TRBD1	few	CASSLNPLGTANYGYTF	TGTGCCAGCAGTTTAAACCCACTCGGGACAGCTAACTATGGCTACACCTTC
TRBV7-2	TRBJ2-1	.	.	CASSLYVSYNEQFF	TGTGCCAGCAGCTTATACGTCTCCTACAATGAGCAGTTCTTC
TRBV7-4	TRBJ2-7	.	.	CASSPKGFRYEQYF	TGTGCCAGCAGCCCTAAAGGTTTTCGCTACGAGCAGTACTTC
TRBV20-1	TRBJ1-1	.	.	CSARVGGLPMNTEAFF	TGCAGTGCTAGAGTGGGGGGCTTGCCCATGAACACTGAAGCTTTCTTT
TRBV10-3	TRBJ2-3	TRBD2	.	CAISDPIAGAAVNTQYF	TGTGCCATCAGTGACCCTATAGCGGGGGCGGCCGTGAATACGCAGTATTTT
TRBV6-2/TRBV6-3	TRBJ1-2	TRBD1	.	CAGAGTGGFGYTF	TGTGCCGGTGCCGGGACAGGGGGCTTTGGCTACACCTTC
TRBV10-3	TRBJ1-2	.	.	CAIPLGEALDNYGYTF	TGTGCCATCCCCCTCGGGGAGGCCCTTGATAACTATGGCTACACCTTC
TRBV6-2/TRBV6-3	TRBJ2-1	.	few	CASSFRGGHPHNEQFF	TGTGCCAGCAGTTTCCGAGGGGGACACCCTCACAATGAGCAGTTCTTC
TRBV6-1	TRBJ2-1	.	.	CASSPLAGELYNEQFF	TGTGCCAGCAGTCCCTTGGCAGGGGAACTTTACAATGAGCAGTTCTTC
TRBV19	TRBJ2-7	.	.	CASSIVLLRSDEQYF	TGTGCCAGTAGTATTGTTTTACTAAGGAGCGACGAGCAGTACTTC
TRBV7-2	TRBJ2-1	.	many	CASSSLATYNEQFF	TGTGCCAGCAGCTCTCTAGCGACCTACAATGAGCAGTTCTTC
TRBV29-1	TRBJ1-1	TRBD1	.	CSVDRGLEAFF	TGCAGCGTAGACAGGGGACTGGAAGCTTTCTTT
TRBV7-6	TRBJ1-3	.	many	CASSLDGTTGNTIYF	TGTGCCAGCAGCTTAGATGGGACAACTGGAAACACCATATATTTT